The 15 T cell receptor beta chains below were found in one sample sequenced in a study of identical twins. MiXCR, applied by TCRdb to the 5' RACE reads, yields one record per CDR3 protein. In the table there are a few hundred thousand distinct CDR3 sequences, approximately 10% of which are singletons. The specimen sequenced was memory T cells sorted from blood. Receptors were obtained from a man between 50 and 59 years old in good health.

CDR3 in amino acids: CASSQVAGGIEQFF. The CDR3 nucleotides read TGCGCCAGCAGCCAGGTAGCGGGGGGAATTGAGCAGTTCTTC. The rearrangement links TRBV4-1 to TRBJ2-1; 10 bases align to TRBD2. The CDR3 is 14 residues long. In germline, CDR1 is MGHRA, CDR2 YSYEKL. V shed 3 bases and J 9 bases; nucleotides not matched to a gene: 5.

This clonotype has at least ten counts. This sequence joins TRBV28 and TRBJ2-7, with D uncertain. Germline CDR1 reads MDHEN; CDR2 reads SYDVKM. The CDR3 is made up of 13 amino acids. V lost 7 bases to trimming and J lost 3 bases, with 13 bases between them. The CDR3 loop is CASTTSGSYEQYF. The CDR3 bases are TGTGCCAGCACCACGTCGGGCAGCTACGAGCAGTACTTC.

Ten or more counts support this clonotype. This sequence joins TRBV9 and TRBJ2-4; D is possibly TRBD1 or TRBD2 (5 bases each). CDR1 is SGDLS and CDR2 is YYNGEE in the germline V gene. The germline V and J ends were trimmed by 0 bases and 8 bases, with 12 bases remaining between them. This CDR3 is built from 14 residues. CDR3 DNA: TGTGCCAGCAGCGTAGACGGGGCTGGGGACATTCAGTACTTC. Translation: CASSVDGAGDIQYF.

This sequence joins TRBV4-3 and TRBJ2-1; 9 bases align to TRBD1. V lost 0 bases, J lost 5 bases, and 17 bases stayed unmatched. From germline, CDR1 is LGHNA and CDR2 YSLEER. The CDR3 is made up of 20 amino acids. The CDR3 reads CASSQESGTGSINPHNEQFF. DNA of the CDR3: TGCGCCAGCAGCCAAGAATCAGGGACAGGGTCGATCAACCCCCACAATGAGCAGTTCTTC.

This clonotype was counted a few times. The chain joins TRBV15 to TRBJ2-1; 8 positions agree with TRBD2. CDR1 is LNHNV and CDR2 is YYDKDF in the germline V gene (reference sequence). This CDR3 comprises 14 residues. V dropped 3 bases and J dropped 7; count of bases not matched to a gene: 5. The CDR3 here is CATSSPQRENEQFF. CDR3 DNA: TGTGCCACCAGCAGCCCACAGCGGGAGAATGAGCAGTTCTTC.

This clonotype was counted a few times. This rearrangement joins TRBV9 to TRBJ2-3; TRBD2 is a possible D gene (5 bases). Germline V lookup: CDR1 SGDLS, CDR2 YYNGEE. The CDR3 sequence is 15 residues long. V shed 3 bases and J shed 0 bases, with 11 bases lying between them. CDR3 in amino acids: CASSGERTSTDTQYF. CDR3 nucleotides: TGTGCCAGCAGCGGAGAGCGGACTAGCACAGATACGCAGTATTTT.

This clonotype occurred many times. The rearrangement uses TRBV12-3 or TRBV12-4 and TRBJ2-1; D gene unclear. V dropped 7 bases and J dropped 4 bases, with 5 bases sitting between them. The CDR3 has 11 amino acids. This CDR3 is CASMGYNEQFF. Here the CDR3 DNA reads TGTGCCAGCATGGGTTACAATGAGCAGTTCTTC.

The chain links TRBV25-1 to TRBJ2-7; 10 nucleotides agree with TRBD2. Germline V gene lookup returns CDR1 MGHDK and CDR2 SYGVNS. The trim removed 2 bases at V and 7 bases at J, leaving 11 bases unmatched. This CDR3 has 16 residues. The CDR3 region is CASSERSLAGVGEQYF. The DNA of the CDR3 is TGTGCCAGCAGTGAAAGATCGCTAGCGGGAGTTGGGGAGCAGTACTTC.

This clonotype was detected ten times or more. The J gene is TRBJ2-5, the V gene TRBV2; TRBD2 matches at 10 bases. Germline lookup yields CDR1 SNHLY and CDR2 FYNNEI. J gave up 5 bases and V 8 bases, and 8 bases lay outside the gene matches. The CDR3 covers 14 residues. The CDR3 loop reads CASQDLAGVETQYF. In DNA, the CDR3 is TGTGCCAGCCAAGATCTAGCGGGGGTTGAGACCCAGTACTTC. The whole variable domain, remainder taken from reference TRBV2 and TRBJ2-5, is EPEVTQTPSHQVTQMGQEVILRCVPISNHLYFYWYRQILGQKVEFLVSFYNNEISEKSEIFDDQFSVERPDGSNFTLKIRSTKLEDSAMYFCASQDLAGVETQYFGPGTRLLVL.

Ten or more counts support this clonotype. The J gene is TRBJ1-2, the V gene TRBV9; D remains unclear. The germline V gene has CDR1 SGDLS and CDR2 YYNGEE. There are 13 residues in the CDR3. Trimming removed 3 bases at V and 8 bases at J, with 14 bases between. CDR3 region: CASSEGMVGGYTF. The CDR3 nucleotides are TGTGCCAGCAGCGAGGGAATGGTGGGGGGCTACACCTTC.

The chain recombines TRBV7-2 with TRBJ1-6; 7 nucleotides align to TRBD1. This CDR3 contains 16 residues. CDR1 and CDR2 (germline): SGHTA, FQGNSA. V lost 6 bases to trimming and J lost 0 bases; unmatched junction nucleotides: 5. CDR3 bases: TGTGCCAGCAGAGCGGACAGGCGCTCCTATAATTCACCCCTCCACTTT. It yields the protein CASRADRRSYNSPLHF.

This clonotype was observed a few times. This chain joins TRBV7-3 and TRBJ1-1; D gene ambiguous. There are 13 residues in the CDR3. The ends were cut back, 4 bases at V and 1 base at J, with 7 bases in the middle. The germline V gene encodes CDR1 SGHTA and CDR2 FQGTGA. CDR3: CASSSDQNTEAFF. CDR3 nucleotides: TGTGCCAGCAGCTCAGACCAGAACACTGAAGCTTTCTTT.

The sample holds many counts of this clonotype. This chain connects TRBV5-6 to TRBJ1-5; TRBD1 agrees at 12 bases. J lost 7 bases, V lost 4 bases, and 6 bases had no gene match. This CDR3 is built from 15 residues. Germline V gene lookup returns CDR1 SGHDT and CDR2 YYEEEE. The CDR3 is CASSLGQGARQPQHF. The CDR3 DNA reads TGTGCCAGCAGCCTGGGACAGGGGGCTCGCCAGCCCCAGCATTTT. The variable domain in full, completed from reference TRBV5-6 and TRBJ1-5, reads DAGVTQSPTHLIKTRGQQVTLRCSPKSGHDTVSWYQQALGQGPQFIFQYYEEEERQRGNFPDRFSGHQFPNYSSELNVNALLLGDSALYLCASSLGQGARQPQHFGDGTRLSIL.

The V and J genes are TRBV15 and TRBJ2-1; D uncertain. The CDR3 covers 11 residues. The germline V gene encodes CDR1 LNHNV and CDR2 YYDKDF (reference sequence). V was pared by 0 bases and J by 12 bases, with 6 bases between. The CDR3 loop reads CATSRDHGQFF. CDR3 coding DNA: TGTGCCACCAGCAGAGATCACGGGCAGTTCTTC.

The table lists this clonotype with many counts. The genes are TRBV5-1 and TRBJ2-3; D gene ambiguous. CDR1 and CDR2 from the germline V gene are SGHRS and YFSETQ. Trimming took off 0 bases at V and 2 bases at J, with 7 bases between the two ends. CDR3 size: 14 residues. CDR3 coding DNA: TGCGCCAGCAGCTTGGTACTGGACACAGATACGCAGTATTTT. It specifies CASSLVLDTDTQYF.